These 4 T cell receptor beta chains share one sample of origin, sequenced in a study of TIL therapy for anti-PD-1-resistant metastatic lung cancer. The libraries were made with immunoSEQ v3. Sequencing used immunoSEQ multiplex PCR; TCRdb keeps in-frame clones, though not all of them. The profile covers nearly 9,500 clones, with more than 70% appearing a single time and about an eighth taken by the ten largest. Stated time point: pre-treatment sample, taken before nivolumab and TIL therapy. Pleural nodules or supraclavicular lymph nodes made up most of the excised metastases sampled. The sequences come from tumor tissue, collected at baseline. All receptors come from a person aged 25-80 years with non-small cell lung cancer.

The rearrangement links TRBV4-1 to TRBJ2-3; TRBD2 might be the D (5 bases). V was cut by 3 bases and J by 4 bases, with 14 bases left in between. This CDR3 has 15 amino acids. The germline V gene encodes CDR1 MGHRA and CDR2 YSYEKL. CDR3 sequence reads: CASSQLVERADTQYF. CDR3 in DNA: TGCGCCAGCAGCCAGTTGGTCGAGAGGGCAGATACGCAGTATTTT.

This clone is medium-sized (0.01 to 0.1%). This chain connects TRBV7-8 to TRBJ2-7, with 7 bases fitting TRBD1. The V gene's germline CDR1 is SGHVS and CDR2 FQNEAQ. J lost 2 bases, V lost 5 bases, and 3 bases had no gene match. CDR3 size: 13 residues. The CDR3 DNA follows: TGTGCCAGCAGCCGACAGGGAACCTACGAGCAGTACTTC. Residues: CASSRQGTYEQYF.

There are a few counts of this clone. CDR3 region: CASKKQVPHSYNEQFF. The CDR3 DNA sequence: TGTGCCAGCAAGAAACAGGTCCCCCACTCCTACAATGAGCAGTTCTTC. The chain uses TRBV2 and TRBJ2-1; a possible D gene is TRBD1 (5 bases). The germline V gene encodes CDR1 SNHLY and CDR2 FYNNEI. The ends were cut back, 7 bases at V and 0 bases at J, with 16 bases in the middle. This CDR3 region has 16 residues.

The chain has TRBV10-2 and TRBJ2-6; 9 bases map to TRBD1. The germline gives CDR1 WSHSY, CDR2 SAAADI. J lost 2 bases, V lost 9 bases, and 8 bases had no gene match. CDR3 size: 16 residues. CDR3 amino acids: CASSGTGPAGANVLTF. For the CDR3, the DNA is TGCGCCAGTTCCGGGACAGGGCCAGCTGGGGCCAACGTCCTGACTTTC.